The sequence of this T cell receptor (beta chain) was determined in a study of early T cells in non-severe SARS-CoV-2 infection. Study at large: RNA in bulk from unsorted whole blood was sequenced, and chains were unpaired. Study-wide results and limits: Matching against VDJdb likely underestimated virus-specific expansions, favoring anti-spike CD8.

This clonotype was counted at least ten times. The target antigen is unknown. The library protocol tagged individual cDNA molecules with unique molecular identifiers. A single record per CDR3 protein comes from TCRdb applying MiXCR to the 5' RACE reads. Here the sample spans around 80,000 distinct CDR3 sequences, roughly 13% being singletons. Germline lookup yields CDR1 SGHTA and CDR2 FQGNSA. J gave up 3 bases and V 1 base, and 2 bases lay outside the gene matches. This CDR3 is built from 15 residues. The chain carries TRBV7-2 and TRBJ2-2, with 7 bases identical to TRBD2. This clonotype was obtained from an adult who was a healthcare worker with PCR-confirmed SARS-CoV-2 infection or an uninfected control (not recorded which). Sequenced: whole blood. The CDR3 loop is CASSLVRGDTGELFF. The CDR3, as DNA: TGTGCCAGCAGCTTAGTACGGGGGGACACCGGGGAGCTGTTTTTT.